This is a list of T cell receptor beta chains from one sample in a study of blood T cells in healthy people across ages. TCRdb reanalysed the 5' RACE reads using MiXCR and keeps one entry per CDR3 protein. The sample holds roughly 650,000 distinct CDR3 sequences, 32% seen once. Sequencing was carried out using blood. The receptors come from an elderly woman in good health. The CDR3 runs from the conserved cysteine through the conserved F or W. The D gene is left open where the match is weak. Expanded clones get a size class; other rows say once, few or many, or leave the size out.

>TRBD1|TRBJ2-5|TRBV6-2/TRBV6-3|-
CTSSHPGTGDQETQYF
TGTACCAGCAGTCACCCCGGGACAGGGGACCAAGAGACCCAGTACTTC
>TRBD1|TRBJ2-7|TRBV5-1|few
CASSSRGGCYEQYF
TGCGCCAGCAGCTCGAGAGGGGGCTGCTACGAGCAGTACTTC
>-|TRBJ1-1|TRBV30|-
CAWMASTEAFF
TGTGCCTGGATGGCGAGCACTGAAGCTTTCTTT
>TRBD1|TRBJ1-6|TRBV5-5|many
CASRRDRGNSPLHF
TGTGCCAGCAGGCGGGACAGGGGAAATTCACCCCTCCACTTT
>-|TRBJ1-5|TRBV6-5|few
CASSSDGNQPQHF
TGTGCCAGCAGCTCCGACGGGAATCAGCCCCAGCATTTT
>TRBD1|TRBJ1-1|TRBV6-6|-
CASSSGQGASLNTEAFF
TGTGCCAGCAGTTCGGGACAGGGGGCCTCCCTTAACACTGAAGCTTTCTTT
>-|TRBJ2-7|TRBV19|many
CASSIVPYEQYF
TGTGCCAGTAGTATAGTCCCCTACGAGCAGTACTTC
>-|TRBJ2-7|TRBV9|many
CASSVNEGPWYEQYF
TGTGCCAGCAGCGTAAACGAGGGGCCGTGGTACGAGCAGTACTTC
>-|TRBJ1-2|TRBV2|many
CASSEFRLDGYTF
TGTGCCAGCAGTGAATTTAGATTGGACGGCTACACCTTC
>-|TRBJ2-5|TRBV7-9|many
CASSLGVSKQYF
TGTGCCAGCAGCTTAGGGGTCTCGAAGCAGTACTTC
>-|TRBJ1-5|TRBV20-1|-
CSARDFTRNQPQHF
TGCAGTGCTAGAGATTTCACCAGGAATCAGCCCCAGCATTTT
>-|TRBJ2-5|TRBV25-1|many
CASSESQETQYF
TGTGCCAGCAGTGAATCCCAAGAGACCCAGTACTTC
>-|TRBJ2-2|TRBV5-4|-
CASSLDRVYTGELFF
TGTGCCAGCAGCTTGGATAGGGTCTACACCGGGGAGCTGTTTTTT
>TRBD1|TRBJ2-5|TRBV19|many
CASSSRDRQETQYF
TGTGCCAGTAGTAGCCGGGACAGGCAAGAGACCCAGTACTTC
>-|TRBJ2-7|TRBV13|-
CASSGRLSGYEQYF
TGTGCCAGCAGCGGACGGCTCTCAGGATACGAGCAGTACTTC